A selection of T cell receptor beta chains follows, all from one sample in a study of T cell changes during pregnancy in multiple sclerosis. Sequencing was performed with immunoSEQ multiplex PCR; in TCRdb, only in-frame clones are kept and a portion is missing. In the table there are around 75,000 clones, 90% to 95% of which are singletons. The starting material was CD4+ T cells from peripheral blood mononuclear cells, obtained in the third trimester of pregnancy. The receptors originated from a female donor in good health, enrolled as a control in a pregnancy study. CDR3s include the opening cysteine and the closing phenylalanine or tryptophan. D genes are given only for firm matches. Clone size appears in some rows only: once, few, many, or a class for an expanded clone.

D gene	CDR3 length	V gene	clone size	J gene	CDR3 DNA	CDR3 protein
TRBD1	14	TRBV6-5	.	TRBJ1-1	TGTGCCAGCACTTCGCCAGGGGGCTGGGCTGAAGCTTTCTTT	CASTSPGGWAEAFF
.	15	TRBV4-1	.	TRBJ2-5	TGCGCCAGCAGCCAATTATCCGGGGTTCGAGAGACCCAGTACTTC	CASSQLSGVRETQYF
.	17	TRBV5-4	.	TRBJ2-6	TGTGCCAGCAGCTTGGCGGCAGGGAGGTCTGGGGCCAACGTCCTGACTTTC	CASSLAAGRSGANVLTF
TRBD2	17	TRBV7-9	once	TRBJ2-1	TGTGCCAGCAGCTTGGGAGCGGGGGGGATCTCCTACAATGAGCAGTTCTTC	CASSLGAGGISYNEQFF
.	13	TRBV30	.	TRBJ1-1	TGTGCCTGGAGCCCACAGGGGAACACTGAAGCTTTCTTT	CAWSPQGNTEAFF
.	15	TRBV7-2	.	TRBJ2-1	TGTGCCAGCAGCCGTCGAAAGGGGACCTACAATGAGCAGTTCTTC	CASSRRKGTYNEQFF
.	13	TRBV7-7	.	TRBJ1-1	TGTGCCAGCAGCTTAGATCAAAAAACTGAAGCTTTCTTT	CASSLDQKTEAFF
TRBD1	15	TRBV18	.	TRBJ2-2	TGTGCCAGCTCAAGGGACAGGGTGAACACCGGGGAGCTGTTTTTT	CASSRDRVNTGELFF
TRBD1	15	TRBV19	.	TRBJ2-7	TGTGCCAGTAGACTAAAATGGGACAGCTCCTACGAGCAGTACTTC	CASRLKWDSSYEQYF
TRBD1	12	TRBV30	.	TRBJ2-4	TGTGCCTGGAGTGCGGACAGGACATTTCAGTACTTC	CAWSADRTFQYF
.	15	TRBV30	.	TRBJ2-1	TGTGCCTGGAACCTTCACGGGGGGCGGAACAATGAGCAGTTCTTC	CAWNLHGGRNNEQFF
TRBD1	16	TRBV6-4	once	TRBJ2-2	TGTGCCACCTTTTGCCGTCCGGACAGGGGTCCCGGGGAGCTGTTTTTT	CATFCRPDRGPGELFF
TRBD1	15	TRBV19	once	TRBJ1-3	TGTGCCAGTAGTGTCACAGGGGTTACTGGAAACACCATATATTTT	CASSVTGVTGNTIYF
TRBD2	15	TRBV5-1	.	TRBJ2-3	TGCGCCAGCTATGGGACTAGCGGCCACACAGATACGCAGTATTTT	CASYGTSGHTDTQYF
.	16	TRBV4-2	.	TRBJ2-5	TGTGCCAGCAGCCAGAATGCGGGGGCCCCCCAAGAGACCCAGTACTTC	CASSQNAGAPQETQYF
.	15	TRBV19	.	TRBJ1-2	TGTGCCAGTAGTAATTCCGGAACAGTAAACTATGGCTACACCTTC	CASSNSGTVNYGYTF
TRBD1	13	TRBV19	.	TRBJ1-2	TGTGCCAGTAGTATTGTGACAGGGGATGGCTACACCTTC	CASSIVTGDGYTF
.	14	TRBV19	.	TRBJ2-1	TGTGCCAGTAGTATATCTGACTCCCATCGGGAGCAGTTCTTC	CASSISDSHREQFF
.	16	TRBV7-2	.	TRBJ1-2	TGTGCCAGCAGCTTAGCGTCTGGGCCCAGTACCTATGGCTACACCTTC	CASSLASGPSTYGYTF
TRBD1	15	TRBV6-5	.	TRBJ2-1	TGTGCCAGCAGTTTGGACAGGCTCCCCTACAATGAGCAGTTCTTC	CASSLDRLPYNEQFF
TRBD1	13	TRBV19	.	TRBJ1-1	TGTGCCAGTACGGACAGGGGGAACACTGAAGCTTTCTTT	CASTDRGNTEAFF
.	15	TRBV6-4	.	TRBJ1-5	TGTGCCAGCAGGCCAGGGGCTGGTAGCAATCAGCCCCAGCATTTT	CASRPGAGSNQPQHF
.	17	TRBV7-9	.	TRBJ2-2	TGTGCCAGCAGCTTAGCGTTGGAGGGGTCCAACACCGGGGAGCTGTTTTTT	CASSLALEGSNTGELFF
.	15	TRBV21-1	.	TRBJ1-4	TGTGCCAGCAGCCCAAGAGGGAAGGGGGATGAAAAACTGTTTTTT	CASSPRGKGDEKLFF
TRBD2	16	TRBV5-4	.	TRBJ2-1	TGTGCCAGCAGGGCTAGCGGGGGGGCTTTGAACAATGAGCAGTTCTTC	CASRASGGALNNEQFF
.	15	TRBV18	.	TRBJ1-2	TGTGCCAGCTCACCCCAAGAGGAGGGCGGCTATGGCTACACCTTC	CASSPQEEGGYGYTF
.	18	TRBV7-7	.	TRBJ2-5	TGTGCCAGCAGCTTAGAACACTCGAGGTGGCCAGACCAAGAGACCCAGTACTTC	CASSLEHSRWPDQETQYF
TRBD2	16	TRBV11-2	.	TRBJ2-2	TGTGCCAGCAGTAATAGCGGGGGTACGACATCTGGGGAGCTGTTTTTT	CASSNSGGTTSGELFF
.	14	TRBV4-1	few	TRBJ1-4	TGCGCCAGCAGGGAGGGGAGGGATCGGGAAAAACTGTTTTTT	CASREGRDREKLFF
.	14	TRBV5-5	.	TRBJ1-2	TGTGCCAGCAGCCTGGGACGGGGAAACTATGGCTACACCTTC	CASSLGRGNYGYTF
TRBD1	14	TRBV9	.	TRBJ1-1	TGTGCCAGCAGCCCAAGCAGGGGGCGGACTGAAGCTTTCTTT	CASSPSRGRTEAFF
TRBD2	15	TRBV7-2	.	TRBJ2-5	TGTGCCAGCAGCTCAGGGTCAGCGGGGGCTGAGACCCAGTACTTC	CASSSGSAGAETQYF
.	15	TRBV4-3	.	TRBJ2-1	TGCGCCAGCAGCCTCCTTGAAGCAGGGATCGGTGAGCAGTTCTTC	CASSLLEAGIGEQFF
TRBD1	16	TRBV19	.	TRBJ1-3	TGTGCCAGTAGTAGGACCGGGACAGGGTTTGGAAACACCATATATTTT	CASSRTGTGFGNTIYF
.	15	TRBV7-8	few	TRBJ1-6	TGTGCCAGCAGCTTAGTCGGGGGGGCTGGGTCACCCCTCCACTTT	CASSLVGGAGSPLHF
.	15	TRBV11-3	once	TRBJ1-2	TGTGCCAGCAGCTTAGATCTGCCTCTAAACTATGGCTACACCTTC	CASSLDLPLNYGYTF
.	16	TRBV7-7	few	TRBJ2-5	TGTGCCAGCAGCTTAGGGAGGGTTATCCGCCAAGAGACCCAGTACTTC	CASSLGRVIRQETQYF
TRBD2	19	TRBV7-8	.	TRBJ2-7	TGTGCCAGCAGCACCTCTGAGCGGGGCTTTTTTTCTGGCTCCTACGAGCAGTACTTC	CASSTSERGFFSGSYEQYF
TRBD1	16	TRBV5-1	.	TRBJ2-2	TGCGCCAGCAGCGTTCCGGGACAGGGGGACACCGGGGAGCTGTTTTTT	CASSVPGQGDTGELFF
TRBD1	15	TRBV6-6	.	TRBJ1-5	TGTGCCAGCAGTTACGGACAGGAAGGGGATCAGCCCCAGCATTTT	CASSYGQEGDQPQHF
TRBD1	15	TRBV7-8	.	TRBJ1-5	TGTGCCAGCAGCTTGGACAGGCGGGCATGGGAGCCCCAGCATTTT	CASSLDRRAWEPQHF
.	12	TRBV10-3	.	TRBJ1-1	TGTGCCATCTCGATGGCGGACACTGAAGCTTTCTTT	CAISMADTEAFF
.	14	TRBV5-4	.	TRBJ1-2	TGTGCCAGCAGCTTGGCAGGGGCGAAGAATGGCTACACCTTC	CASSLAGAKNGYTF
.	14	TRBV7-7	.	TRBJ1-3	TGTGCCAGCAGCCCTAAACGCCAGGGATCCACCATATATTTT	CASSPKRQGSTIYF
TRBD1	15	TRBV6-1	.	TRBJ2-3	TGTGCCAGCCCCCCCGGACAGGGGATAACAGATACGCAGTATTTT	CASPPGQGITDTQYF
.	11	TRBV19	.	TRBJ2-5	TGTGCCAGTAGTATGGAGGAGACCCAGTACTTC	CASSMEETQYF
TRBD1	15	TRBV7-9	.	TRBJ1-4	TGTGCCAGCAGCTCCTACCGGGACAGGGAGAAAAAACTGTTTTTT	CASSSYRDREKKLFF
TRBD2	15	TRBV5-4	.	TRBJ2-1	TGTGCCAGCAGCTCCCGCGGGGGGGCCTACAATGAGCAGTTCTTC	CASSSRGGAYNEQFF
.	17	TRBV5-4	.	TRBJ1-6	TGTGCCAGCAGCTTGGCCAAAGGGGGGGCGAGAGGTTCACCCCTCCACTTT	CASSLAKGGARGSPLHF
.	17	TRBV27	.	TRBJ1-6	TGTGCCAGCAGCCCGGGACACCGGAGCTCCTATAATTCACCCCTCCACTTT	CASSPGHRSSYNSPLHF
TRBD1	15	TRBV6-1	once	TRBJ1-1	TGTGCCAGCAGTGACAGTATAGGACAGGGATTCGGAGCTTTCTTT	CASSDSIGQGFGAFF
TRBD1	18	TRBV7-3	.	TRBJ2-1	TGTGCCAGCAGCTTAGTCTCGACAGGGTTGGGCTCCTACAATGAGCAGTTCTTC	CASSLVSTGLGSYNEQFF